The present T cell receptor (beta chain) was sequenced within a study of cytomegalovirus exposure and HLA in healthy donors. Overall study: Genotyping of some 400 donors showed that roughly 83% belonged to the Caucasian-associated ancestry cluster.

PCR amplification relied on 60 Vbeta primers (plus 13 Jbeta primers). In the study's own analysis: A later analysis counted approximately 80 million unique TCR beta chains, about 11 million shared. Sequencing used immunoSEQ multiplex PCR; TCRdb keeps in-frame clones, though not all of them. V, J and clone size are those of that table, while D and trimming were read from the DNA. The sample includes 95,000 to 150,000 clones, 65% to 80% of them seen just once. Concerning this clone: Antigen: not known.

Looked up from germline, CDR1 is MNHEY and CDR2 is SMNVEV (reference sequence). The CDR3 runs 14 residues. The V end was cut by 4 bases, the J end by 1 base, with 5 bases between. Study-level points and caveats: Later, an analysis showed that TCR beta chains associated with HLA were more clonally expanded than others that were equally common. A prior analysis recorded that most TCR beta V segments were productive about 87% or about 30% of the time.

This receptor was taken from a human donor in good health. Sequencing was done on a sample of PBMCs. The V gene is TRBV27, the J gene TRBJ1-6; D unclear. The CDR3 is CASSSRSYNSPLHF. The CDR3 DNA reads TGTGCCAGCAGTTCGAGGTCCTATAATTCACCCCTCCACTTT.